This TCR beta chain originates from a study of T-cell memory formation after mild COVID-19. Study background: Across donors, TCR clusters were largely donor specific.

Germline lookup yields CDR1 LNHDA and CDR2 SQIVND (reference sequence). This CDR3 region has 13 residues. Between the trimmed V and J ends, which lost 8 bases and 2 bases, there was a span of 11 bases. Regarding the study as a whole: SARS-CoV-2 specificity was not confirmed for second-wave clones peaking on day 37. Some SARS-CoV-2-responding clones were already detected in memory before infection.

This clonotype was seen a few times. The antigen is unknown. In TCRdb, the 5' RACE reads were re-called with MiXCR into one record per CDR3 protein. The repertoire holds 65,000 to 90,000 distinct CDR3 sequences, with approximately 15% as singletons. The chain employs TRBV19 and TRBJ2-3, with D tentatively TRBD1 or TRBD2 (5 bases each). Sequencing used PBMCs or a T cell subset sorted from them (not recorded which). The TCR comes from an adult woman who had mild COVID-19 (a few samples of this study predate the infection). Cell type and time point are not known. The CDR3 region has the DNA TGTGCCAGTCACCGGGACGCCACAGATACGCAGTATTTT. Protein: CASHRDATDTQYF.